Shown below are 9 T cell receptor beta chains from a single sample sequenced in a study of T cells in Graves' hyperthyroidism and ophthalmopathy. Amplified regions were TCR beta CDR3 sequences from RNA transcripts. TCR CDR3 underwent first-round RT-PCR with the HTBI primer set. TCRdb reanalysed the multiplex PCR reads using MiXCR and keeps one entry per CDR3 protein. The sample has nearly 600,000 distinct CDR3 sequences; 12% to 15% are singletons. Sequenced: blood. The receptors were sampled from a woman between 18 and 30 years old with Graves' ophthalmopathy.

This clonotype was observed many times. The J gene is TRBJ2-1, the V gene TRBV5-8; D is ambiguous. V lost 1 base and J lost 0, with 11 bases in between. Germline V gene data show CDR1 as SGHTS and CDR2 as YDEGEE. The CDR3 loop spans 16 amino acids. The CDR3 DNA reads TGTGCCAGCAGCTTGACTCCGGTGGACTCCTACAATGAGCAGTTCTTC. Translated, it gives CASSLTPVDSYNEQFF.

This clonotype was observed many times. This chain joins TRBV27 and TRBJ2-1, with 7 positions matching TRBD1. This CDR3 spans 18 amino acids. J gave up 3 bases and V 4 bases, and 15 bases lay outside the gene matches. Germline assignment: CDR1 MNHEY and CDR2 SMNVEV (reference sequence). The CDR3, as DNA: TGTGCCAGCAGTTCAGAATTCACCGGGACAGCACTCTACAATGAGCAGTTCTTC. Encoded protein: CASSSEFTGTALYNEQFF.

The sample holds many counts of this clonotype. The chain recombines TRBV18 with TRBJ2-2; D is uncertain. V was pared by 2 bases and J by 1 base, with 8 bases between. The length of the CDR3 is 15 residues. The germline CDR1 and CDR2 sequences are KGHSH and LQKENI. As DNA, the CDR3 is TGTGCCAGCTCACCAGCAGTAGTGAACACCGGGGAGCTGTTTTTT. It codes for CASSPAVVNTGELFF.

This chain connects TRBV4-3 to TRBJ2-3, with 16 bases fitting TRBD2. Per germline, CDR1 LGHNA and CDR2 YSLEER. CDR3 length equals 17 residues. Losses at the gene ends were 0 bases for V and 6 bases for J; bases not matched to a gene: 3. The CDR3 bases are TGCGCCAGCAGCCAAGAAAAGGGACTAGCGGGAGGGGATACGCAGTATTTT. It specifies CASSQEKGLAGGDTQYF.

The V call is TRBV4-1, the J call TRBJ2-7; tentatively, D is TRBD1 or TRBD2 (6 bases each). CDR1 and CDR2 from the germline V gene are MGHRA and YSYEKL. The length of the CDR3 is 16 residues. With 1 base removed from V and 5 bases from J, the gap between germline ends came to 18 bases. The CDR3 DNA follows: TGCGCCAGCAGCCAAGGTGGGGGGCGCTTCACCCACGAGCAGTACTTC. This encodes CASSQGGGRFTHEQYF.

This clonotype was seen many times. The chain combines TRBV9 with TRBJ2-1, with D perhaps matching TRBD1 (6 bases). Trimming took 3 bases from V and 5 from J, leaving 18 bases between them. This CDR3 contains 16 residues. CDR1 and CDR2 from the germline V gene are SGDLS and YYNGEE. The CDR3 nucleotides are TGTGCCAGCAGCGATCGGACAGCTCGTGTACACAATGAGCAGTTCTTC. Translated, it gives CASSDRTARVHNEQFF.

In its sample, this clonotype was seen many times. V usage is TRBV9 and J usage is TRBJ2-2; 7 bases align to TRBD2. V gave up 0 bases and J gave up 4 bases; unmatched junction bases: 6. CDR3 size: 16 residues. The germline V gene encodes CDR1 SGDLS and CDR2 YYNGEE. CDR3 DNA sequence: TGTGCCAGCAGCGTAGACTCGGGAGGTCTCACCGGGGAGCTGTTTTTT. Protein sequence: CASSVDSGGLTGELFF. The full variable domain, completed using reference TRBV9 and TRBJ2-2, is DSGVTQTPKHLITATGQRVTLRCSPRSGDLSVYWYQQSLDQGLQFLIQYYNGEERAKGNILERFSAQQFPDLHSELNLSSLELGDSALYFCASSVDSGGLTGELFFGEGSRLTVL.

In this sample, this clonotype turned up many times. The chain uses TRBV12-3 or TRBV12-4 and TRBJ2-7; TRBD1 matches 10 bases. This CDR3 is 14 amino acids long. The ends lost 6 bases at V and 7 bases at J; junction bases unmatched: 9. The CDR3 DNA sequence: TGTGCCAGCAGGACCGGGACAGGGGTTGATGAGCAGTACTTC. Translated: CASRTGTGVDEQYF.

This clonotype was seen a handful of times. It may be a read error: a sequence one base away is much more abundant. The chain is built from TRBV7-9 and TRBJ2-3, with TRBD2 matching 12 bases. Germline assignment: CDR1 SEHNR and CDR2 FQNEAQ (reference sequence). Unmatched junction bases numbered 17, after V lost 2 bases and J lost 2 bases. CDR3 length: 21 residues. The CDR3 nucleotides read TGTGCCAGCAGCTTAACTCCCCCTACTACTAGCGGGAGGAACTCCACAGATACGCAGTATTTT. This encodes CASSLTPPTTSGRNSTDTQYF.